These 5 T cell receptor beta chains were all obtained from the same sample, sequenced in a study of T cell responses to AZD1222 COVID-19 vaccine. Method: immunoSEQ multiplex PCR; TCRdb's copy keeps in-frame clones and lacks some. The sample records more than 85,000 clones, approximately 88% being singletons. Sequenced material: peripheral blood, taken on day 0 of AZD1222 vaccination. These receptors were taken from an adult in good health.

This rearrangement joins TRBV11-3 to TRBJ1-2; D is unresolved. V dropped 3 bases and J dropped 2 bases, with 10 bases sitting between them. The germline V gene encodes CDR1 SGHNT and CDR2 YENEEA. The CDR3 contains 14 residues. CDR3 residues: CASSFLEANYGYTF. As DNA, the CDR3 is TGTGCCAGCAGCTTTCTGGAGGCAAACTATGGCTACACCTTC.

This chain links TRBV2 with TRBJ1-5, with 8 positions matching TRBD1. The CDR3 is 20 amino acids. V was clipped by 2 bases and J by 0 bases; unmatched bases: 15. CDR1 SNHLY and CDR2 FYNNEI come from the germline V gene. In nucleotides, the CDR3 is TGTGCCAGCAGTGAAATGAGTGGTCAGGGGGCGGTCTATAGCAATCAGCCCCAGCATTTT. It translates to CASSEMSGQGAVYSNQPQHF.

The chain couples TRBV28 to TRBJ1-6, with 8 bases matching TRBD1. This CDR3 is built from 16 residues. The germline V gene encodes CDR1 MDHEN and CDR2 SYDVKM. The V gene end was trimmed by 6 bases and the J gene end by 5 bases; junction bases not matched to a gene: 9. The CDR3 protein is CASSSPATGDNSPLHF. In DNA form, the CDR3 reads TGTGCCAGCAGCTCTCCCGCGACAGGGGATAATTCACCCCTCCACTTT.

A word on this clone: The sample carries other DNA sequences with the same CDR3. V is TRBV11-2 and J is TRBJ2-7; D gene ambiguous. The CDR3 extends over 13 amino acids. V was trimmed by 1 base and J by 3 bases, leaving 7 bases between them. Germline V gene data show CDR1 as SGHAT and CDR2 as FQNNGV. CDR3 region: CASSLGGSYEQYF. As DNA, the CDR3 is TGTGCCAGCAGCTTAGGCGGTAGCTACGAGCAGTACTTC.

Here the CDR3 DNA reads TGTGCCACCAGTGGCCGGGAGGGCCTCAGGGAGCAGTTCTTC. It translates to CATSGREGLREQFF. J is TRBJ2-1 and V is TRBV24-1; 8 bases map to TRBD2. Germline trimming cut 5 bases from V and 10 bases from J; bases unmatched to any gene: 9. The germline CDR1 and CDR2 sequences are KGHDR and SFDVKD. This CDR3 comprises 14 residues.